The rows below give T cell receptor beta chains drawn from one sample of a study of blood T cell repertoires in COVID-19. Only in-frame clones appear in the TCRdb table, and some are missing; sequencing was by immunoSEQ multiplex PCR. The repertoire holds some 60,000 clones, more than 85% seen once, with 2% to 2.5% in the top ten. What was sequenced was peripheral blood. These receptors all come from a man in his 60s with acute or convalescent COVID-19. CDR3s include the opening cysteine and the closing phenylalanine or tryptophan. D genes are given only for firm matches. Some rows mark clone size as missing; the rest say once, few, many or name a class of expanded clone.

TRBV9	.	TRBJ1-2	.	TGTGCCAGCAGCTCACCGGCGGGGGTTAATGGCTACACCTTC	CASSSPAGVNGYTF
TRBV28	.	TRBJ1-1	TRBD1	TGTGCCAGCAGTTTAGGTACAGGGGCGAACACTGAAGCTTTCTTT	CASSLGTGANTEAFF
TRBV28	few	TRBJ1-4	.	TGTGCCAGCAGCCGTCGAGGGGGTAATGAAAAACTGTTTTTT	CASSRRGGNEKLFF
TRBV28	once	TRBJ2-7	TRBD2	TGTGCCAGCAGTTCCCTCGGGACTAGTCTCTCACGGACTCACTACGAGCAGTACTTC	CASSSLGTSLSRTHYEQYF
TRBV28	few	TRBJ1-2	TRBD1	TGTGCCAGCAGTCCCCTGGACAGGGTGGCGGATGGCTACACCTTC	CASSPLDRVADGYTF
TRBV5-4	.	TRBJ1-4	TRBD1	TGTGCCAGCAGCTTGGACCGGACAGGGGGCATTTATGAAAAACTGTTTTTT	CASSLDRTGGIYEKLFF
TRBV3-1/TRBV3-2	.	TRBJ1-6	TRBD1	TGTGCCAGCAGCCCGACAGGGGAGAATTCACCCCTCCACTTT	CASSPTGENSPLHF
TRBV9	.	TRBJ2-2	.	TGTGCCAGCAGCACCCGACAGCAGACAAACACCGGGGAGCTGTTTTTT	CASSTRQQTNTGELFF
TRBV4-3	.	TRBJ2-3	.	TGCGCCAGCAGCCAAGGGCAGGTCACAGATACGCAGTATTTT	CASSQGQVTDTQYF
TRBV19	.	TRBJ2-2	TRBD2	TGTGCCAGTAATAGACGGGGACTAAATACCGGGGAGCTGTTTTTT	CASNRRGLNTGELFF
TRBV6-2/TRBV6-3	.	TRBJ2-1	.	TGTGCCAGCAGCCGGCTGCCCCACAGGCCCCAAGAGCAGTTCTTC	CASSRLPHRPQEQFF
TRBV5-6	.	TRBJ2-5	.	TGTGCCAGCAGCTTGCTCACAGGGCAAGAGACCCAGTACTTC	CASSLLTGQETQYF
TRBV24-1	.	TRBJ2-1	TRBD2	TGTGCCACCAGTGATACAACTAGCGGGAACGGGTATGAGCAGTTCTTC	CATSDTTSGNGYEQFF
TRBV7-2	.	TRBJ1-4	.	TGTGCCAGCAGCTTAGCATCACAGGGAAATGAAAAACTGTTTTTT	CASSLASQGNEKLFF
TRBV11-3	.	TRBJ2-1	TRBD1	TGTGCCAGCAGCCCCCTAGGGACAGCCAATGAGCAGTTCTTC	CASSPLGTANEQFF
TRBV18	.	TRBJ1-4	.	TGTGCCAGCTCACCACCATTCGTTTCCGGGATTAATGAAAAACTGTTTTTT	CASSPPFVSGINEKLFF
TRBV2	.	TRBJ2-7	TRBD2	TGTGCCAGCATCCCTGGGACTAGCGTCTACGAGCAGTACTTC	CASIPGTSVYEQYF
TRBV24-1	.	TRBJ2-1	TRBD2	TGTGCCACCAGTGATCCAATTAGCGGGAGGGCATGGAACAATGAGCAGTTCTTC	CATSDPISGRAWNNEQFF
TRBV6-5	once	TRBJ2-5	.	TGTGCCAGCCGGACGGCGGGTCGGACCCAGTACTTC	CASRTAGRTQYF
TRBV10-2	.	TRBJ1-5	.	TGCGCCAGCAGTGACAGGGATAGCAATCAGCCCCAGCATTTT	CASSDRDSNQPQHF
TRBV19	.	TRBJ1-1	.	TGTGCCAGTAGTATAGTAGCGGGACACCCGAACACTGAAGCTTTCTTT	CASSIVAGHPNTEAFF
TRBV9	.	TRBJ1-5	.	TGTGCCAGCAGCGCTCAAGGAGATCAGCCCCAGCATTTT	CASSAQGDQPQHF
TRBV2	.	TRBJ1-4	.	TGTGCCAGCAGTGAGTTTGGGTCGGCGGGTGAAAAACTGTTTTTT	CASSEFGSAGEKLFF
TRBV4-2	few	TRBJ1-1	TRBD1	TGTGCCAGCAGCCATACAGGGGTCCCTGAAGCTTTCTTT	CASSHTGVPEAFF
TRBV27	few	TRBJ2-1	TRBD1	TGTGCCAGCAGTTCCGACAGGGACTCCTACAATGAGCAGTTCTTC	CASSSDRDSYNEQFF
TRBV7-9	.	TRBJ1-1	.	TGTGCCAGCAGCTTAGCGGACACGAACACTGAAGCTTTCTTT	CASSLADTNTEAFF